The next 24 T cell receptor beta chains were all read from a single sample in a study of T cell changes during pregnancy in multiple sclerosis (dated 2019 in TCRdb). The receptor library was made with the immunoSEQ multiplex PCR assay. As stored in TCRdb, this immuneACCESS dataset retains in-frame rearrangements with V and J assigned. A fraction of the clones does not appear; measured against another copy, unresolved V genes explain less than half of the discrepancy, and the remainder lacks a known reason. Within this sample are 35,000 to 40,000 clones, with roughly nine tenths of them counted one time only. The ten largest make up approximately 6.1% of the sample. The sample consisted of CD8+ T cells from peripheral blood mononuclear cells, taken in the second trimester of pregnancy. The receptor set was obtained from a female donor with multiple sclerosis, enrolled in a pregnancy study.

This chain joins TRBV27 and TRBJ1-5; D is uncertain. The germline gives CDR1 MNHEY, CDR2 SMNVEV (reference sequence). The CDR3 covers 12 residues. V was clipped by 3 bases and J by 3 bases, with 3 bases between them. The CDR3 here is CASSFLNQPQHF. The CDR3 DNA follows: TGTGCCAGCAGTTTCCTCAATCAGCCCCAGCATTTT.

This clone is judged medium-sized. The rearrangement uses TRBV6-4 and TRBJ2-1; 8 bases fit TRBD2. V gave up 2 bases and J gave up 3 bases; unmatched junction bases: 6. The germline V gene has CDR1 MRHNA and CDR2 SNTAGT. This CDR3 has 16 amino acids. The CDR3 DNA sequence: TGTGCCAGCAGTGACACCGGGACTAGAGACTACAATGAGCAGTTCTTC. It yields the protein CASSDTGTRDYNEQFF.

The genes are TRBV6-5 and TRBJ1-1, with D possibly TRBD1 on 5 matching bases. The CDR3 consists of 15 residues. V was clipped by 2 bases and J by 0 bases, with 10 bases between them. From germline, CDR1 is MNHEY and CDR2 SVGAGI. The CDR3 sequence: CASSYRGGMNTEAFF. In nucleotides, the CDR3 is TGTGCCAGCAGTTACAGGGGAGGTATGAACACTGAAGCTTTCTTT.

The chain combines TRBV11-2 with TRBJ1-2; tentative D call: TRBD1 (6 bases). Per germline, CDR1 SGHAT and CDR2 FQNNGV. There are 12 residues in the CDR3. Trimming left V 6 bases short and J 6 bases short, with 11 bases between. The CDR3 DNA reads TGTGCCAGCAGAAGGGGGTTCAATGGCTACACCTTC. Translation gives CASRRGFNGYTF. Based on the CDR3 plus reference TRBV11-2 and TRBJ1-2, the full variable domain is EAGVAQSPRYKIIEKRQSVAFWCNPISGHATLYWYQQILGQGPKLLIQFQNNGVVDDSQLPKDRFSAERLKGVDSTLKIQPAKLEDSAVYLCASRRGFNGYTFGSGTRLTVV.

V is TRBV6-5 and J is TRBJ2-7; no reliable D call. The CDR3 consists of 12 residues. Germline CDR1 MNHEY, CDR2 SVGAGI. Trimming left V 5 bases short and J 3 bases short, with 8 bases between. The CDR3 region has the DNA TGTGCCAGCAGTCACACAGTCTACGAGCAGTACTTC. Its protein product is CASSHTVYEQYF.

This clone appeared a single time. The J gene is TRBJ1-2, the V gene TRBV15; no reliable D call. Trimming shortened V by 5 bases and J by 3 bases, and 16 bases separated the two germline ends. From germline, CDR1 is LNHNV and CDR2 YYDKDF (reference sequence). This CDR3 is built from 15 residues. CDR3 nucleotide sequence: TGTGCCACCAGCTACTCCCTCGCTGCGGACTATGGCTACACCTTC. Its protein product is CATSYSLAADYGYTF. Supplemented by reference TRBV15 and TRBJ1-2, the full variable domain reads DAMVIQNPRYQVTQFGKPVTLSCSQTLNHNVMYWYQQKSSQAPKLLFHYYDKDFNNEADTPDNFQSRRPNTSFCFLDIRSPGLGDTAMYLCATSYSLAADYGYTFGSGTRLTVV.

The chain has TRBV29-1 and TRBJ2-1; 9 positions agree with TRBD2. V shed 1 base, J shed 4 bases, and the junction held 17 bases outside the gene matches. The CDR3 is 19 amino acids. Germline CDR1 is SQVTM and CDR2 is ANQGSEA. Here the CDR3 reads CSVEGLSGSGPLTYNEQFF. For the CDR3, the DNA is TGCAGCGTTGAAGGTCTTAGCGGGAGTGGGCCTTTAACATACAATGAGCAGTTCTTC.

This clone appeared a few times. The chain links TRBV29-1 to TRBJ1-1, with D possibly TRBD1 on 5 matching bases. The CDR3 is 14 amino acids. The V and J ends lost 3 bases and 4 bases respectively, with 15 bases between them. In germline, CDR1 is SQVTM, CDR2 ANQGSEA. The CDR3 DNA is TGCAGCGTTGATCCTGTGGCGGGGGGCACTGAAGCTTTCTTT. This codes for CSVDPVAGGTEAFF.

This clone qualifies as medium-sized. The chain uses TRBV29-1 and TRBJ2-1; 7 bases agree with TRBD2. The CDR3 length is 13 residues. V lost 4 bases, J lost 15 bases, and 15 bases stayed unmatched. In germline, CDR1 is SQVTM, CDR2 ANQGSEA. The CDR3: CSVVGGRQFYVFF. CDR3 nucleotides: TGCAGCGTTGTGGGAGGGCGACAATTCTACGTGTTCTTC.

The V call is TRBV27, the J call TRBJ1-2; D remains ambiguous. The length of the CDR3 is 15 residues. Germline CDR1 reads MNHEY; CDR2 reads SMNVEV (reference sequence). Deletions cut 5 bases from V and 2 bases from J, with 15 bases between. CDR3 DNA sequence: TGTGCCAGCAGTCCCAAGACATCGTTGAACTATGGCTACACCTTC. Translated, it gives CASSPKTSLNYGYTF.

V usage is TRBV6-6 and J usage is TRBJ1-1; D remains ambiguous. V was clipped by 0 bases and J by 3 bases, with 11 bases between them. The CDR3 sequence is 15 residues long. Germline V gene lookup returns CDR1 MNHNY and CDR2 SVGAGI (reference sequence). The CDR3 DNA follows: TGTGCCAGCAGTTACTCGAGCTTAGATTACACTGAAGCTTTCTTT. This codes for CASSYSSLDYTEAFF.

The chain uses TRBV18 and TRBJ1-5, with 10 bases matching TRBD1. Germline values: CDR1 KGHSH, CDR2 LQKENI. After removal of 8 bases from V and 5 bases from J, the junction contained 9 bases not matched to a gene. The CDR3 loop spans 15 amino acids. This chain's CDR3 is CASSTADRGDQPQHF. The DNA of the CDR3 is TGTGCCAGCAGTACGGCGGACAGGGGGGATCAGCCCCAGCATTTT.

The chain has TRBV19 and TRBJ2-7; TRBD2 agrees at 8 bases. CDR1 and CDR2 from the germline V gene are LNHDA and SQIVND (reference sequence). V dropped 3 bases and J dropped 5; count of bases not matched to a gene: 9. CDR3 length equals 15 residues. CDR3 sequence reads: CASSIAAGALHEQYF. CDR3 bases: TGTGCCAGTAGTATCGCAGCGGGAGCTTTACACGAGCAGTACTTC. Full variable domain (rest looked up from reference TRBV19 and TRBJ2-7): DGGITQSPKYLFRKEGQNVTLSCEQNLNHDAMYWYRQDPGQGLRLIYYSQIVNDFQKGDIAEGYSVSREKKESFPLTVTSAQKNPTAFYLCASSIAAGALHEQYFGPGTRLTVT.

This chain links TRBV4-1 with TRBJ2-1, with 8 positions matching TRBD1. Per germline, CDR1 MGHRA and CDR2 YSYEKL. This CDR3 is built from 15 residues. The V and J ends lost 5 bases and 5 bases, in that order; junction bases with no gene match: 8. DNA for the CDR3: TGCGCCAGCAGCGATCCGGACAGGGCCGACAATGAGCAGTTCTTC. Protein product: CASSDPDRADNEQFF.

The rearrangement uses TRBV7-9 and TRBJ2-7, with 7 bases fitting TRBD2. The J segment lost 0 bases and the V segment lost 5 bases, leaving 4 bases of the junction unmatched. The CDR3 covers 14 residues. Germline V gene lookup returns CDR1 SEHNR and CDR2 FQNEAQ (reference sequence). The CDR3 DNA follows: TGTGCCAGCAGCGTAGGACTAGACTCCTACGAGCAGTACTTC. It specifies CASSVGLDSYEQYF.

The DNA for the CDR3 is TGTGCCAGCAGTGTCCAGGGGGCTTACAATGAGCAGTTCTTC. It yields the protein CASSVQGAYNEQFF. The chain combines TRBV5-6 with TRBJ2-1, with 8 bases matching TRBD1. The CDR3 is 14 amino acids. V was pared by 5 bases and J by 4 bases, with 5 bases of the junction left unmatched. Looked up from germline, CDR1 is SGHDT and CDR2 is YYEEEE.

The chain joins TRBV5-1 to TRBJ2-1; no firm D call. V was pared by 1 base and J by 7 bases, with 21 bases between. Per the germline V gene, CDR1 is SGHRS and CDR2 is YFSETQ. The CDR3 is 17 amino acids. Here the CDR3 reads CASSLSSVVVAANEQFF. DNA of the CDR3: TGCGCCAGCAGCTTGTCGTCAGTCGTTGTTGCGGCAAATGAGCAGTTCTTC.

The rearrangement links TRBV14 to TRBJ2-2, with D maybe TRBD2 (6 bases). This CDR3 has 15 residues. The V end lost 4 bases, the J end lost 5 bases, and 14 bases lay between the germline ends. Germline loops: CDR1 SGHDN, CDR2 FVKESK. This CDR3 reads CASSRRVFGTGELFF. CDR3 bases: TGTGCCAGCAGCCGGAGGGTCTTTGGAACCGGGGAGCTGTTTTTT.

The chain employs TRBV11-2 and TRBJ2-2; TRBD2 might be the D (6 bases). V shed 4 bases and J shed 5 bases, with 17 bases lying between them. CDR3 length: 16 amino acids. Germline CDR1 and CDR2: SGHAT and FQNNGV. CDR3 loop: CASSSSGRGRTGELFF. In DNA, the CDR3 is TGTGCCAGCAGCTCCTCTGGGCGGGGAAGAACCGGGGAGCTGTTTTTT.

This clone showed up just once. V gene TRBV6-4 combines with J gene TRBJ1-3, with 12 bases fitting TRBD1. CDR3 length: 18 amino acids. Trimming took 9 bases from V and 4 from J; bases not matched to a gene: 16. Germline CDR1 and CDR2: MRHNA and SNTAGT. The CDR3 region has the DNA TGTGCCAGTTACATCCGGGACAGGGGGCTGATTAACGGAAACACCATATATTTT. It specifies CASYIRDRGLINGNTIYF.

The chain is built from TRBV7-6 and TRBJ1-1; no clear D. Germline V gene data show CDR1 as SGHVS and CDR2 as FNYEAQ. The CDR3 sequence is 13 residues long. The V and J ends lost 3 bases and 2 bases respectively, with 7 bases between them. DNA of the CDR3: TGTGCCAGCAGCTTGACTAGTAACACTGAAGCTTTCTTT. It codes for CASSLTSNTEAFF.

V gene TRBV11-3 combines with J gene TRBJ2-3, with 7 bases that match TRBD2. The CDR3 has 15 residues. V shed 2 bases, J shed 6 bases, and the junction held 8 bases outside the gene matches. The germline V gene has CDR1 SGHNT and CDR2 YENEEA. CDR3 residues: CASSLLGGSIDTQYF. CDR3 DNA: TGTGCCAGCAGCTTATTGGGCGGGAGCATCGATACGCAGTATTTT.

This chain uses TRBV5-1 with TRBJ1-1, with no clear D. The CDR3 is made up of 13 amino acids. V was clipped by 1 base and J by 4 bases, with 8 bases between them. Germline CDR1 SGHRS, CDR2 YFSETQ. The CDR3 sequence is CASSLTDPTEAFF. The CDR3 bases are TGCGCCAGCAGCTTGACAGACCCCACTGAAGCTTTCTTT.

V is TRBV2 and J is TRBJ1-1; tentatively, D is TRBD1 (5 bases). Trimming cost V 5 bases and J 2 bases, with 12 bases left between them. This CDR3 is 14 amino acids long. Germline CDR1 SNHLY, CDR2 FYNNEI. For the CDR3, the DNA is TGTGCCAGCAGTATTAAGACAGATAACACTGAAGCTTTCTTT. Translating gives CASSIKTDNTEAFF.